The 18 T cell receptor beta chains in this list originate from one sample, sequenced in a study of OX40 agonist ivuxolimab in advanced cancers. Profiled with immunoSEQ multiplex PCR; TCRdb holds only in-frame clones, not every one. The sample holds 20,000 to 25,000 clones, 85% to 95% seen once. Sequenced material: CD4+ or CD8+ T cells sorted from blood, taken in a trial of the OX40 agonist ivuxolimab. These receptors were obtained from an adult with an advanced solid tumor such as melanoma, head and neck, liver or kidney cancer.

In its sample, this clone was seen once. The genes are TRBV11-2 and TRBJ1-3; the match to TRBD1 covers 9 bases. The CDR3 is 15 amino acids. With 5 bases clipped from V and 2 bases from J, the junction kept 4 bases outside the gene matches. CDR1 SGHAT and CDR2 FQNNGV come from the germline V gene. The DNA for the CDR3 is TGTGCCAGCAGCCGGGACAGGGCGGCTGGAAACACCATATATTTT. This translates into CASSRDRAAGNTIYF. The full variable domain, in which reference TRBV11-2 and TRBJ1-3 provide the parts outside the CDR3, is EAGVAQSPRYKIIEKRQSVAFWCNPISGHATLYWYQQILGQGPKLLIQFQNNGVVDDSQLPKDRFSAERLKGVDSTLKIQPAKLEDSAVYLCASSRDRAAGNTIYFGEGSWLTVV.

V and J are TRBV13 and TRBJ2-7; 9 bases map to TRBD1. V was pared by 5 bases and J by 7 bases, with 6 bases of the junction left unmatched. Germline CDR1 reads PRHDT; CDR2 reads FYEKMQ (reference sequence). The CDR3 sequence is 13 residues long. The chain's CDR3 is CASSRTGGDEQYF. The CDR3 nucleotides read TGTGCCAGCAGCCGAACAGGGGGCGATGAGCAGTACTTC. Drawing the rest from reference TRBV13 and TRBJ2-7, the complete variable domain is AAGVIQSPRHLIKEKRETATLKCYPIPRHDTVYWYQQGPGQDPQFLISFYEKMQSDKGSIPDRFSAQQFSDYHSELNMSSLELGDSALYFCASSRTGGDEQYFGPGTRLTVT.

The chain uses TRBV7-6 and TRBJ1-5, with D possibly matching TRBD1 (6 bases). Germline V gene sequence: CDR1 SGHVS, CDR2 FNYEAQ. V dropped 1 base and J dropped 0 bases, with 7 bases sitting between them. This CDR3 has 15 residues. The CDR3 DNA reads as TGTGCCAGCAGCTTAGGGACAGATAGCAATCAGCCCCAGCATTTT. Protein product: CASSLGTDSNQPQHF.

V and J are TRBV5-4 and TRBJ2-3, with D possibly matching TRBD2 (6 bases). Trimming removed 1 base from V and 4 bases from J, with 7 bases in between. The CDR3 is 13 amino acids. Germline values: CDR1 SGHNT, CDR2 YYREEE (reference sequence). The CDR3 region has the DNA TGTGCCAGCAGCTTGTGGGGGGCAGATACGCAGTATTTT. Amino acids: CASSLWGADTQYF.

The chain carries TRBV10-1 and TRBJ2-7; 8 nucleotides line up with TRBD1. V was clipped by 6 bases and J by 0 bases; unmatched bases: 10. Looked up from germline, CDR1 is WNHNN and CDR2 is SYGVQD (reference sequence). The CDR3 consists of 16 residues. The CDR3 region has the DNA TGCGCCAGCAGAAGATCCGGGACAGGCGACTCCTACGAGCAGTACTTC. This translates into CASRRSGTGDSYEQYF.

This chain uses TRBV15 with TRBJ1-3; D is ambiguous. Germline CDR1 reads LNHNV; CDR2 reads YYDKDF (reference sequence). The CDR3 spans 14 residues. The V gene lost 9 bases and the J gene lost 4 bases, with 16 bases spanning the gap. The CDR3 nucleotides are TGTGCCACATTCGAAGGTGCGTCCGGAAACACCATATATTTT. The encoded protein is CATFEGASGNTIYF.

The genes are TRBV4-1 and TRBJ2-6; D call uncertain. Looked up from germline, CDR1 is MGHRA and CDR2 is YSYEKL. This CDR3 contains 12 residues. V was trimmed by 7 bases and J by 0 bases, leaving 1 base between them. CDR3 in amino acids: CASTSGANVLTF. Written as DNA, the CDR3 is TGCGCCAGCACCTCTGGGGCCAACGTCCTGACTTTC.

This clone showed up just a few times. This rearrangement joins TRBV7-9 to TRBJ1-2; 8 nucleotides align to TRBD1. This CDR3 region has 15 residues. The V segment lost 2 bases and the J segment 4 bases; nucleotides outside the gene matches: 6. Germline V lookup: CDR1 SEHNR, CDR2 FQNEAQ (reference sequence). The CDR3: CASSLTDREGYGYTF. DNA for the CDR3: TGTGCCAGCAGCTTAACGGACAGGGAGGGCTATGGCTACACCTTC.

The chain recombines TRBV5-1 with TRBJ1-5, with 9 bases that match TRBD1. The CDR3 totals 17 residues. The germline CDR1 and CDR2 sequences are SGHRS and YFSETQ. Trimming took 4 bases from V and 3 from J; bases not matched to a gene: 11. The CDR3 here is CASSVLPGQGPNQPQHF. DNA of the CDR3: TGCGCCAGCAGCGTTTTACCGGGACAGGGCCCCAATCAGCCCCAGCATTTT.

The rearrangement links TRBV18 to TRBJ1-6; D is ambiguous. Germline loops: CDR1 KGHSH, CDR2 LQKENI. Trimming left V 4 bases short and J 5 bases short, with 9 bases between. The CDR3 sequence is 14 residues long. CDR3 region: CASSLRGNNSPLHF. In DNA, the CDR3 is TGTGCCAGCTCACTACGGGGTAATAATTCACCCCTCCACTTT.

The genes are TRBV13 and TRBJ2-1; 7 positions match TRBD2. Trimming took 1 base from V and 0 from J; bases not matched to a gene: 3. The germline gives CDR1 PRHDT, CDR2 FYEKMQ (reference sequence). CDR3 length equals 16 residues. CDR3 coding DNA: TGTGCCAGCAGCTTAGTCGGGGGGATCTCCTACAATGAGCAGTTCTTC. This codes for CASSLVGGISYNEQFF. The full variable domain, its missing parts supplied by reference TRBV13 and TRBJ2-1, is AAGVIQSPRHLIKEKRETATLKCYPIPRHDTVYWYQQGPGQDPQFLISFYEKMQSDKGSIPDRFSAQQFSDYHSELNMSSLELGDSALYFCASSLVGGISYNEQFFGPGTRLTVL.

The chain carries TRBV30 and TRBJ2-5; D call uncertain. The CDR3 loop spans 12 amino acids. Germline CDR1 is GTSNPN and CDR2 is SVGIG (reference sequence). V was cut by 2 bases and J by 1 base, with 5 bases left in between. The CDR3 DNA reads TGTGCCTGGAGTTGGGGCCAAGAGACCCAGTACTTC. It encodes CAWSWGQETQYF.

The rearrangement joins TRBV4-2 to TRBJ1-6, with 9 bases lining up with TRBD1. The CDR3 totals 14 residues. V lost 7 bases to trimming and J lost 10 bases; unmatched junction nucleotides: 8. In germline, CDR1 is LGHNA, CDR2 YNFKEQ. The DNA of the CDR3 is TGTGCCAGCACTCCGACAGGGGGTGGATCACCCCTCCACTTT. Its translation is CASTPTGGGSPLHF.

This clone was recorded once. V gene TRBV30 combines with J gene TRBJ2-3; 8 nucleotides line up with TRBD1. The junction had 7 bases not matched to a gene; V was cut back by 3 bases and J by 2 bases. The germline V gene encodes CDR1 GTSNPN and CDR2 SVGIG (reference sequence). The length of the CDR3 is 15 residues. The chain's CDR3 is CAWSQQGAVTDTQYF. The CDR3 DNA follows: TGTGCCTGGAGCCAGCAGGGGGCTGTCACAGATACGCAGTATTTT.

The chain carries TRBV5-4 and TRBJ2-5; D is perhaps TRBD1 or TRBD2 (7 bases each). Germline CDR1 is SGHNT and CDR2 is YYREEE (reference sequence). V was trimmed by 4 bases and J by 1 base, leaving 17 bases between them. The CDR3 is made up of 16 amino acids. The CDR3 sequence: CASSQDFRGGQETQYF. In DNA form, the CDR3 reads TGTGCCAGCAGCCAAGATTTCAGGGGGGGCCAAGAGACCCAGTACTTC.

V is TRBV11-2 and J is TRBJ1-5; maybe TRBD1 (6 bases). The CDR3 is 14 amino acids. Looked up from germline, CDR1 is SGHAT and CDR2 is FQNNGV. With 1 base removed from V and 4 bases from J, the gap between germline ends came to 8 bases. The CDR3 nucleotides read TGTGCCAGCAGCTTAGGGACAGCAAATCAGCCCCAGCATTTT. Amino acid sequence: CASSLGTANQPQHF.

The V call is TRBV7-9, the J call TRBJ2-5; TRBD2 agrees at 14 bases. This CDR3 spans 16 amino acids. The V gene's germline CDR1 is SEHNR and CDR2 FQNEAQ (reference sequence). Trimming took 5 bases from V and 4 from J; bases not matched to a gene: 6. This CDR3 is CASSLGTSGGGETQYF. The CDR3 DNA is TGTGCCAGCAGCCTCGGGACTAGCGGGGGCGGAGAGACCCAGTACTTC.

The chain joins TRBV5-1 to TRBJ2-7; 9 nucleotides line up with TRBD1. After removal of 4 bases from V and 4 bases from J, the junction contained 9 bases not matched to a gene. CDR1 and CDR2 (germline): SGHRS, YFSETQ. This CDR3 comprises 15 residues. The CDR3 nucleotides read TGCGCCAGCAGCGGGCTACAGGGGGCGAATTACGAGCAGTACTTC. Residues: CASSGLQGANYEQYF.